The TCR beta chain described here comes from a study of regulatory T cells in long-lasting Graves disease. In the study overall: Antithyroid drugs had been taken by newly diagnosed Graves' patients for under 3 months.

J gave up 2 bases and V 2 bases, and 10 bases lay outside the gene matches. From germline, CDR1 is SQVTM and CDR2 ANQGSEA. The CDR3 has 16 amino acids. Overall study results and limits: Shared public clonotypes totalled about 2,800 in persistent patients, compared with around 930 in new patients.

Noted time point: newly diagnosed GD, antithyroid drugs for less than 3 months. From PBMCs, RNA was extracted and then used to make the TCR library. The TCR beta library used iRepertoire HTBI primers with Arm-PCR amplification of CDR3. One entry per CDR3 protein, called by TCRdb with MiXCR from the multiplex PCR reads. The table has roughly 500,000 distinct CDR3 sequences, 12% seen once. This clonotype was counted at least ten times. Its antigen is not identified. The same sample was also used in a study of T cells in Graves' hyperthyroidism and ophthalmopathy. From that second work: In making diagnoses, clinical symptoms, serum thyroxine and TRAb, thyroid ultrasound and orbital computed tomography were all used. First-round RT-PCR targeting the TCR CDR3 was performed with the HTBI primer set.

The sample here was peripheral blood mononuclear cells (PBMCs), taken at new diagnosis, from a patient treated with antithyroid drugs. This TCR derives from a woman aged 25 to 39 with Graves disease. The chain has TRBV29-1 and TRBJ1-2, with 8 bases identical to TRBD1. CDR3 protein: CSVENPPGQENYGYTF. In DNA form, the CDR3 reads TGCAGCGTTGAAAACCCACCGGGACAGGAGAACTATGGCTACACCTTC.